This T cell receptor beta chain was profiled in a study of OX40 agonist ivuxolimab in advanced cancers. Trimming left V 8 bases short and J 6 bases short, with 10 bases between. Germline-derived CDR1 and CDR2 are MNHEY and SVGAGI. The length of the CDR3 is 11 residues. On this clone itself: Its antigen is not identified.

General study findings and limits: Clonal expansion by week 6 occurred in CD4+ and CD8+ blood T cells (at 0.1 to 3.0 mg/kg).

Sequenced by immunoSEQ multiplex PCR; TCRdb stores in-frame clones only, minus some. The sample holds about 60,000 clones, around 83% seen once. The V and J genes are TRBV6-5 and TRBJ1-1; TRBD1 is a possible D gene (5 bases). The starting material was CD4+ or CD8+ T cells sorted from blood, obtained in a trial of the OX40 agonist ivuxolimab. The clonotype originates from an adult with an advanced solid tumor such as melanoma, head and neck, liver or kidney cancer. For the CDR3, the DNA is TGTGCCAGCTCGGGGCGGTCTGAAGCTTTCTTT. Its translation is CASSGRSEAFF.